The 25 T cell receptor beta chains presented below share a single source sample, sequenced in a study of cytomegalovirus exposure and HLA in healthy donors. Primers: 60 Vbeta forward and 13 Jbeta reverse. This table comes from immunoSEQ multiplex PCR, and its TCRdb copy is limited to in-frame clones, with some not included. The data show tens of thousands of clones, with roughly 80% seen just once and around 1.4% held by the top ten. The specimen sequenced was PBMCs. Receptors originate from a male donor in good health and CMV-seronegative.

In its sample, this clone was seen a few times. V gene TRBV5-4 combines with J gene TRBJ2-7; perhaps TRBD1 as D (5 bases). Germline CDR1 SGHNT, CDR2 YYREEE (reference sequence). This CDR3 contains 14 residues. Trimming removed 1 base at V and 5 bases at J, with 13 bases between. The CDR3 reads CASSLRQGINEQYF. The CDR3 nucleotides read TGTGCCAGCAGCTTGCGGCAGGGTATCAACGAGCAGTACTTC. Together with reference TRBV5-4 and TRBJ2-7, the CDR3 gives the full variable domain: ETGVTQSPTHLIKTRGQQVTLRCSSQSGHNTVSWYQQALGQGPQFIFQYYREEENGRGNFPPRFSGLQFPNYSSELNVNALELDDSALYLCASSLRQGINEQYFGPGTRLTVT.

This clone was observed a few times. The V call is TRBV6-4, the J call TRBJ2-2; D uncertain. The CDR3 runs 13 residues. Germline V CDR1 and CDR2: MRHNA, SNTAGT. Trimming removed 5 bases from V and 7 bases from J, with 11 bases in between. Written as DNA, the CDR3 is TGTGCCAGCAGTACCGGAGAGGTCGGGGAGCTGTTTTTT. It codes for CASSTGEVGELFF.

V and J are TRBV9 and TRBJ2-5, with 14 bases that match TRBD2. The CDR3 extends over 18 amino acids. Germline loops: CDR1 SGDLS, CDR2 YYNGEE. V lost 2 bases and J lost 1; bases outside the gene matches: 7. The CDR3 DNA reads as TGTGCCAGCAGCGTTGGACTAGCGGGAGGTACTCGCCAAGAGACCCAGTACTTC. It is translated as CASSVGLAGGTRQETQYF.

The V gene is TRBV27, the J gene TRBJ2-5; TRBD1 agrees at 11 bases. The end of the DNA fits TRBJ2-7 better, so the J call may be wrong. The CDR3 has 15 residues. The germline V gene encodes CDR1 MNHEY and CDR2 SMNVEV (reference sequence). The DNA for the CDR3 is TGTGCCAGCAGTCCAGGGACAGGGGGGTACTACGAGCAGTACTTC. As protein: CASSPGTGGYYEQYF.

The rearrangement uses TRBV10-3 and TRBJ2-3; no firm D call. Trimming shortened V by 4 bases and J by 4 bases, and 6 bases separated the two germline ends. The germline CDR1 and CDR2 sequences are ENHRY and SYGVKD. The CDR3 totals 12 residues. The CDR3 DNA follows: TGTGCCATCAGTGGCGTGGCAGATACGCAGTATTTT. Amino acids: CAISGVADTQYF.

J is TRBJ2-7 and V is TRBV6-5; D might be TRBD2 (6 bases). CDR3 size: 16 residues. The germline V gene has CDR1 MNHEY and CDR2 SVGAGI. The germline V and J ends were trimmed by 1 base and 3 bases, with 16 bases remaining between them. CDR3 region: CASSYLYATGSYEQYF. Written as DNA, the CDR3 is TGTGCCAGCAGTTACTTATACGCTACCGGGAGCTACGAGCAGTACTTC.

This clone showed up just a few times. V and J are TRBV5-1 and TRBJ2-5; a weak D match, TRBD2 (7 bases). The germline gives CDR1 SGHRS, CDR2 YFSETQ. The CDR3 length is 13 residues. With 4 bases removed from V and 2 bases from J, the gap between germline ends came to 9 bases. The CDR3 sequence is CASSGGAQETQYF. Written as DNA, the CDR3 is TGCGCCAGCAGCGGGGGGGCACAAGAGACCCAGTACTTC.

The chain uses TRBV5-1 and TRBJ1-2; D call uncertain. V shed 4 bases and J shed 8 bases, with 15 bases lying between them. CDR1 is SGHRS, CDR2 YFSETQ, per germline. The CDR3 spans 13 residues. CDR3 residues: CASSRTVDLGYTF. The CDR3 DNA sequence: TGCGCCAGCAGCCGTACAGTGGATCTAGGCTACACCTTC.

The rearrangement links TRBV7-3 to TRBJ2-1; 9 positions match TRBD1. Germline V gives CDR1 SGHTA, CDR2 FQGTGA. The CDR3 is made up of 15 amino acids. V lost 5 bases, J lost 8 bases, and 10 bases stayed unmatched. The CDR3 is CASSLGQGIVDEQFF. The CDR3 DNA follows: TGTGCCAGCAGCCTGGGACAGGGTATAGTCGATGAGCAGTTCTTC. The entire variable domain, with the rest obtained from reference TRBV7-3 and TRBJ2-1, is as follows: GAGVSQTPSNKVTEKGKYVELRCDPISGHTALYWYRQSLGQGPEFLIYFQGTGAADDSGLPNDRFFAVRPEGSVSTLKIQRTERGDSAVYLCASSLGQGIVDEQFFGPGTRLTVL.

V usage is TRBV27 and J usage is TRBJ1-4; D is undetermined. The CDR3 runs to 13 residues. Trimming shortened V by 5 bases and J by 13 bases, and 17 bases separated the two germline ends. From germline, CDR1 is MNHEY and CDR2 SMNVEV (reference sequence). The CDR3 sequence is CASSLPGRGGLFF. In DNA form, the CDR3 reads TGTGCCAGCAGTCTCCCGGGCCGGGGAGGACTGTTTTTT.

For the CDR3, the DNA is TGTGCCAGTAGTATAGATATATGGCGGACCTTC. Amino acid sequence: CASSIDIWRTF. The V gene is TRBV19, the J gene TRBJ1-2; D gene uncertain. Trimming took off 0 bases at V and 14 bases at J, with 10 bases between the two ends. The germline V gene encodes CDR1 LNHDA and CDR2 SQIVND (reference sequence). This CDR3 comprises 11 residues.

This clone came up once. The chain couples TRBV2 to TRBJ1-2; D unresolved. Germline V gene lookup returns CDR1 SNHLY and CDR2 FYNNEI. This CDR3 has 12 amino acids. V lost 8 bases to trimming and J lost 6 bases, with 13 bases between them. CDR3 region: CASLIEADGYTF. CDR3 DNA sequence: TGTGCCAGCCTCATTGAGGCAGATGGCTACACCTTC.

This chain connects TRBV7-2 to TRBJ2-1; 7 nucleotides line up with TRBD2. There are 16 residues in the CDR3. Looked up from germline, CDR1 is SGHTA and CDR2 is FQGNSA. Unmatched junction bases numbered 5, after V lost 3 bases and J lost 0 bases. The CDR3 here is CASSLRSGGSYNEQFF. CDR3 nucleotides: TGTGCCAGCAGCTTGAGGTCGGGGGGCTCCTACAATGAGCAGTTCTTC. Complete variable domain (other parts from reference TRBV7-2 and TRBJ2-1): GAGVSQSPSNKVTEKGKDVELRCDPISGHTALYWYRQSLGQGLEFLIYFQGNSAPDKSGLPSDRFSAERTGGSVSTLTIQRTQQEDSAVYLCASSLRSGGSYNEQFFGPGTRLTVL.

The chain joins TRBV6-5 to TRBJ2-3; no reliable D call. The V and J ends lost 4 bases and 1 base respectively, with 3 bases between them. Germline V gene data show CDR1 as MNHEY and CDR2 as SVGAGI. This CDR3 has 12 residues. The CDR3, as DNA: TGTGCCAGCAGTTCCGGCACAGATACGCAGTATTTT. This sequence encodes CASSSGTDTQYF.

This chain uses TRBV5-6 with TRBJ2-7; D remains ambiguous. Germline assignment: CDR1 SGHDT and CDR2 YYEEEE. This CDR3 spans 13 amino acids. Trimming shortened V by 2 bases and J by 0 bases, and 6 bases separated the two germline ends. The CDR3 region is CASSFFGSYEQYF. The CDR3 DNA sequence: TGTGCCAGCAGCTTCTTCGGCTCCTACGAGCAGTACTTC.

The chain is built from TRBV19 and TRBJ1-5; 7 bases agree with TRBD1. The germline gives CDR1 LNHDA, CDR2 SQIVND (reference sequence). Losses at the gene ends were 7 bases for V and 0 bases for J; bases not matched to a gene: 6. This CDR3 has 15 residues. The DNA of the CDR3 is TGTGCCAGTACCCTCTACAGGGGTAGCAATCAGCCCCAGCATTTT. Its protein is CASTLYRGSNQPQHF.

This sequence joins TRBV10-3 and TRBJ2-2; TRBD2 matches at 14 bases. This CDR3 has 18 residues. Germline CDR1 ENHRY, CDR2 SYGVKD. V trimming: 4 bases; J trimming: 0 bases; junction bases outside the gene matches: 4. The CDR3 loop reads CAISGGLAGGPNTGELFF. The DNA for the CDR3 is TGTGCCATCAGTGGAGGACTAGCGGGGGGACCGAACACCGGGGAGCTGTTTTTT.

CDR3 region: CASSLRTGATEAFF. Here the CDR3 DNA reads TGTGCCAGCAGTTTGAGGACAGGGGCCACTGAAGCTTTCTTT. This sequence joins TRBV2 and TRBJ1-1; 9 bases map to TRBD1. CDR3 length equals 14 residues. Germline CDR1 reads SNHLY; CDR2 reads FYNNEI. The V gene end was trimmed by 5 bases and the J gene end by 4 bases; junction bases not matched to a gene: 5.

This chain connects TRBV7-9 to TRBJ2-1, with D perhaps TRBD2 (6 bases). Germline V gene data show CDR1 as SEHNR and CDR2 as FQNEAQ (reference sequence). CDR3 length: 16 amino acids. Trimming took off 0 bases at V and 5 bases at J, with 14 bases between the two ends. The CDR3 region is CASSLAGQGGNNEQFF. The CDR3 DNA reads TGTGCCAGCAGCTTAGCGGGGCAGGGCGGGAACAATGAGCAGTTCTTC. Combining the CDR3 with reference TRBV7-9 and TRBJ2-1 gives the whole variable domain DTGVSQNPRHKITKRGQNVTFRCDPISEHNRLYWYRQTLGQGPEFLTYFQNEAQLEKSRLLSDRFSAERPKGSFSTLEIQRTEQGDSAMYLCASSLAGQGGNNEQFFGPGTRLTVL.

This clone has a single count. J is TRBJ2-3 and V is TRBV21-1; the listed D gene, TRBD1, was not tested against the DNA. TRBV21-1 counts as a pseudogene. The length of the CDR3 is 18 residues. CDR3 nucleotide sequence: TGTGCCAGCAGCGGCCGGGACAGGGGTCTTAGGGGCACAGATACGCAGTATTTT. Encoded protein: CASSGRDRGLRGTDTQYF.

The V and J genes are TRBV5-1 and TRBJ2-1, with D possibly being TRBD2 (6 bases). The V gene's germline CDR1 is SGHRS and CDR2 YFSETQ. V was trimmed by 0 bases and J by 5 bases, leaving 15 bases between them. This CDR3 has 16 residues. The chain's CDR3 is CASSLAGVPTDNEQFF. The CDR3 DNA follows: TGCGCCAGCAGCTTGGCGGGGGTTCCTACGGACAATGAGCAGTTCTTC.

The chain couples TRBV4-3 to TRBJ1-1; a weak D match, TRBD1 (5 bases). Trimming took 0 bases from V and 1 from J, leaving 15 bases between them. From germline, CDR1 is LGHNA and CDR2 YSLEER. The CDR3 totals 17 residues. CDR3 sequence reads: CASSQEPHGTANTEAFF. CDR3 DNA: TGCGCCAGCAGCCAAGAGCCCCACGGGACTGCGAACACTGAAGCTTTCTTT.

The sample holds a few counts of this clone. The V gene is TRBV27, the J gene TRBJ2-1; D is perhaps TRBD2 (7 bases). The CDR3 loop spans 13 amino acids. The V gene's germline CDR1 is MNHEY and CDR2 SMNVEV (reference sequence). Trimming cost V 5 bases and J 8 bases, with 13 bases left between them. The CDR3, as DNA: TGTGCCAGCAGTACGACGGGGGGCTATGAGCAGTTCTTC. Its translation is CASSTTGGYEQFF.

The V and J genes are TRBV6-1 and TRBJ2-2, with 7 positions matching TRBD1. The J segment lost 2 bases and the V segment lost 6 bases, leaving 3 bases of the junction unmatched. CDR1 MNHNS and CDR2 SASEGT come from the germline V gene. This CDR3 comprises 14 residues. Here the CDR3 DNA reads TGTGCCAGCAGCGGGACAGCAAACACCGGGGAGCTGTTTTTT. Translated: CASSGTANTGELFF.

This clone occurred a few times. V and J are TRBV4-3 and TRBJ2-7; 11 bases line up with TRBD2. Trimming removed 0 bases from V and 6 bases from J; junction bases left unmatched: 4. The CDR3 spans 15 residues. Germline assignment: CDR1 LGHNA and CDR2 YSLEER. DNA for the CDR3: TGCGCCAGCAGCCAAGATATAGCGGGAGGGGGCGAGCAGTACTTC. This gives the protein CASSQDIAGGGEQYF.